This TCR beta chain was documented in a study of cytomegalovirus exposure and HLA in healthy donors. Donors were nominally healthy when sampled, though unrecorded immune exposures were likely. Researchers ran the PCR with 60 Vbeta and 13 Jbeta primers. Profiling relied on immunoSEQ multiplex PCR, and the TCRdb table lists in-frame clones only, not all of them. The repertoire holds about 190,000 clones, with around 75% as singletons. V lost 4 bases and J 1 base, leaving 8 bases between the germline ends. Germline V gene sequence: CDR1 SGHDN, CDR2 FVKESK. The length of the CDR3 is 14 residues. This clone was detected only a few times. What it binds is unknown. Study-wide results and caveats: It was 150 to 200 TCR beta chains that were listed as cytomegalovirus-associated.

The source material was PBMCs. The V call is TRBV14, the J call TRBJ1-5, with D unresolved. The TCR was taken from a woman aged 25 to 39 in good health and CMV-seropositive. DNA of the CDR3: TGTGCCAGCAGCCGGTCGGGGAGCAATCAGCCCCAGCATTTT. Protein: CASSRSGSNQPQHF.